Listed here are 23 T cell receptor beta chains from one sample, sequenced in a study of OX40 agonist ivuxolimab in advanced cancers. Measured with immunoSEQ multiplex PCR; TCRdb has only the in-frame clones, and not every one. Here the sample spans tens of thousands of clones, around nine tenths being singletons. The sequencing here drew on CD4+ or CD8+ T cells sorted from blood, taken in a trial of the OX40 agonist ivuxolimab. Receptors were obtained from an adult with an advanced solid tumor such as melanoma, head and neck, liver or kidney cancer.

The chain uses TRBV27 and TRBJ2-1, with D possibly TRBD1 on 6 matching bases. The CDR3 is made up of 17 amino acids. Germline V lookup: CDR1 MNHEY, CDR2 SMNVEV (reference sequence). The germline V and J ends were trimmed by 2 bases and 0 bases, with 14 bases remaining between them. For the CDR3, the DNA is TGTGCCAGCAGTTTAAGGGGTCCGGACAGCTCCTACAATGAGCAGTTCTTC. As protein: CASSLRGPDSSYNEQFF.

There are a few counts of this clone. The rearrangement uses TRBV7-8 and TRBJ2-7; 8 nucleotides agree with TRBD2. The germline gives CDR1 SGHVS, CDR2 FQNEAQ. V lost 0 bases to trimming and J lost 2 bases; unmatched junction nucleotides: 9. This CDR3 spans 17 amino acids. CDR3 bases: TGTGCCAGCAGCTTAGCCTTGGGCCTAGCGGGCGCCTACGAGCAGTACTTC. It encodes CASSLALGLAGAYEQYF. The full variable domain, in which reference TRBV7-8 and TRBJ2-7 provide the parts outside the CDR3, is GAGVSQSPRYKVAKRGQDVALRCDPISGHVSLFWYQQALGQGPEFLTYFQNEAQLDKSGLPSDRFFAERPEGSVSTLKIQRTQQEDSAVYLCASSLALGLAGAYEQYFGPGTRLTVT.

The J gene is TRBJ1-1, the V gene TRBV18; 10 bases map to TRBD1. Germline CDR1 reads KGHSH; CDR2 reads LQKENI. The V gene end was trimmed by 3 bases and the J gene end by 1 base; junction bases not matched to a gene: 5. CDR3 size: 16 residues. CDR3 amino acids: CASSPRQGAENTEAFF. The DNA for the CDR3 is TGTGCCAGCTCACCTCGACAGGGGGCTGAGAACACTGAAGCTTTCTTT.

This chain links TRBV6-6 with TRBJ1-3; D is perhaps TRBD1 (5 bases). With 2 bases removed from V and 2 bases from J, the gap between germline ends came to 7 bases. Germline-derived CDR1 and CDR2 are MNHNY and SVGAGI (reference sequence). This CDR3 is 14 amino acids long. CDR3 nucleotides: TGTGCCAGCAGTTACGGGACTCCTGGAAACACCATATATTTT. This gives the protein CASSYGTPGNTIYF.

The chain has TRBV7-9 and TRBJ2-3, with TRBD2 identical over 11 bases. J gave up 3 bases and V 5 bases, and 7 bases lay outside the gene matches. Germline assignment: CDR1 SEHNR and CDR2 FQNEAQ (reference sequence). There are 16 residues in the CDR3. CDR3 in DNA: TGTGCCAGCAGCCTAAATCTAGCGGGGGGTACAGATACGCAGTATTTT. The encoded protein is CASSLNLAGGTDTQYF.

This clone was picked up a small number of times. The genes are TRBV7-9 and TRBJ1-1; 10 positions agree with TRBD1. The CDR3 is made up of 16 amino acids. J was trimmed by 4 bases and V by 5 bases; bases with no gene match: 10. Germline V lookup: CDR1 SEHNR, CDR2 FQNEAQ (reference sequence). The CDR3 DNA is TGTGCCAGCAGCCCACGAGACAGGGGGCGAGGCACTGAAGCTTTCTTT. Amino acid sequence: CASSPRDRGRGTEAFF.

The chain couples TRBV6-6 to TRBJ2-3; D unclear. V was cut by 4 bases and J by 4 bases, with 12 bases left in between. The CDR3 runs to 14 residues. The germline V gene has CDR1 MNHNY and CDR2 SVGAGI (reference sequence). In DNA form, the CDR3 reads TGTGCCAGCAGTTGGAAGATCGTCGCAGATACGCAGTATTTT. Protein sequence: CASSWKIVADTQYF.

The rearrangement joins TRBV28 to TRBJ1-2; 8 bases line up with TRBD1. This CDR3 spans 13 amino acids. Germline V CDR1 and CDR2: MDHEN, SYDVKM. The trim removed 3 bases at V and 9 bases at J, leaving 6 bases unmatched. The CDR3 region has the DNA TGTGCCAGCAGTTTCGGCAGGGGGCTTAGCTACACCTTC. Encoded protein: CASSFGRGLSYTF.

J is TRBJ2-7 and V is TRBV11-2; perhaps D is TRBD1 or TRBD2 (5 bases each). Per germline, CDR1 SGHAT and CDR2 FQNNGV. V lost 5 bases to trimming and J lost 9 bases, with 14 bases between them. The CDR3 totals 12 residues. The CDR3 here is CASSPTGHPQYF. CDR3 in DNA: TGTGCCAGCAGCCCCACGGGGCACCCGCAGTACTTC. Looking up the rest from reference TRBV11-2 and TRBJ2-7 gives the full variable domain: EAGVAQSPRYKIIEKRQSVAFWCNPISGHATLYWYQQILGQGPKLLIQFQNNGVVDDSQLPKDRFSAERLKGVDSTLKIQPAKLEDSAVYLCASSPTGHPQYFGPGTRLTVT.

The chain is built from TRBV28 and TRBJ2-1; 11 nucleotides match TRBD2. The CDR3 extends over 16 amino acids. The V and J ends lost 4 bases and 6 bases, in that order; junction bases with no gene match: 8. CDR1 and CDR2 (germline): MDHEN, SYDVKM. Here the CDR3 DNA reads TGTGCCAGCAGTTCTAGCGGGAGGAGAGGTAGCAATGAGCAGTTCTTC. Protein sequence: CASSSSGRRGSNEQFF.

The rearrangement links TRBV2 to TRBJ1-4, with 7 bases matching TRBD1. Trimming cost V 5 bases and J 7 bases; bases outside gene matches: 7. Looked up from germline, CDR1 is SNHLY and CDR2 is FYNNEI. This CDR3 has 14 amino acids. CDR3 nucleotide sequence: TGTGCCAGCAGTTTACAGGGGCTTGGTGAAAAACTGTTTTTT. It yields the protein CASSLQGLGEKLFF. Using reference TRBV2 and TRBJ1-4 for the parts outside the CDR3, the full variable domain is EPEVTQTPSHQVTQMGQEVILRCVPISNHLYFYWYRQILGQKVEFLVSFYNNEISEKSEIFDDQFSVERPDGSNFTLKIRSTKLEDSAMYFCASSLQGLGEKLFFGSGTQLSVL.

The chain couples TRBV5-1 to TRBJ1-1, with D perhaps TRBD1 (5 bases). Trimming removed 0 bases at V and 0 bases at J, with 9 bases between. The germline V gene encodes CDR1 SGHRS and CDR2 YFSETQ. The CDR3 length is 15 residues. This CDR3 is CASSLAVGVNTEAFF. Here the CDR3 DNA reads TGCGCCAGCAGCTTGGCCGTGGGGGTGAACACTGAAGCTTTCTTT.

V gene TRBV6-4 combines with J gene TRBJ2-7; TRBD2 aligns across 9 bases. The germline gives CDR1 MRHNA, CDR2 SNTAGT. The CDR3 sequence is 15 residues long. V lost 7 bases, J lost 1 base, and 8 bases stayed unmatched. In DNA form, the CDR3 reads TGTGCCAGCAACGTAGCGGGAGCGCTTTCCTACGAGCAGTACTTC. Translation: CASNVAGALSYEQYF.

The gene calls are TRBV5-6 and TRBJ2-7; no clear D gene. V lost 2 bases, J lost 2 bases, and 17 bases lay in between. The CDR3 is made up of 16 amino acids. The germline gives CDR1 SGHDT, CDR2 YYEEEE. CDR3 DNA sequence: TGTGCCAGCAGCTTCTTTCATGTGAAGAACGCCTACGAGCAGTACTTC. Translated, it gives CASSFFHVKNAYEQYF.

The rearrangement joins TRBV5-6 to TRBJ2-7; 10 nucleotides match TRBD2. CDR3 length equals 15 residues. Germline V gene lookup returns CDR1 SGHDT and CDR2 YYEEEE. Trimming removed 4 bases from V and 1 base from J; junction bases left unmatched: 5. CDR3 amino acids: CASSKVSGGSYEQYF. Written as DNA, the CDR3 is TGTGCCAGCAGCAAGGTTAGCGGGGGGTCCTACGAGCAGTACTTC.

The chain is built from TRBV11-2 and TRBJ2-5, with TRBD2 as a possible D gene (6 bases). Germline V gives CDR1 SGHAT, CDR2 FQNNGV. The CDR3 is 15 amino acids. V was clipped by 5 bases and J by 5 bases, with 18 bases between them. CDR3 loop: CASSLKSGFGETQYF. The CDR3 bases are TGTGCCAGCAGCCTTAAAAGCGGGTTTGGCGAGACCCAGTACTTC.

J is TRBJ1-1 and V is TRBV10-2, with D tentatively TRBD1 (5 bases). V lost 5 bases to trimming and J lost 5 bases, with 15 bases between them. This CDR3 is 14 amino acids long. Germline V gene data show CDR1 as WSHSY and CDR2 as SAAADI. For the CDR3, the DNA is TGCGCCAGCAGTTCGTATGGGGGAGTTACTGAAGCTTTCTTT. The encoded protein is CASSSYGGVTEAFF.

This chain joins TRBV6-5 and TRBJ2-5; 10 bases map to TRBD2. This CDR3 has 14 amino acids. CDR1 and CDR2 (germline): MNHEY, SVGAGI. The V segment lost 5 bases and the J segment 2 bases; nucleotides outside the gene matches: 2. The CDR3 coding sequence is TGTGCCAGCAGTACACTAGCGGGGCAAGAGACCCAGTACTTC. It specifies CASSTLAGQETQYF.

V usage is TRBV6-5 and J usage is TRBJ1-6; 10 bases align to TRBD1. There are 15 residues in the CDR3. V trimming: 5 bases; J trimming: 9 bases; junction bases outside the gene matches: 7. Germline lookup yields CDR1 MNHEY and CDR2 SVGAGI. As DNA, the CDR3 is TGTGCCAGCAGTCCAGACAGGGGGCTCAGTTCACCCCTCCACTTT. Residues: CASSPDRGLSSPLHF.

V usage is TRBV4-1 and J usage is TRBJ1-4, with 7 bases lining up with TRBD1. The CDR3 has 15 amino acids. Germline V gives CDR1 MGHRA, CDR2 YSYEKL. V was clipped by 0 bases and J by 3 bases; unmatched bases: 1. The CDR3 sequence is CASSQEDRPNEKLFF. CDR3 nucleotides: TGCGCCAGCAGCCAAGAGGACAGGCCTAATGAAAAACTGTTTTTT.

The gene calls are TRBV28 and TRBJ1-6, with TRBD1 identical over 7 bases. The J segment lost 7 bases and the V segment lost 5 bases, leaving 11 bases of the junction unmatched. The CDR3 has 16 residues. Germline V gene sequence: CDR1 MDHEN, CDR2 SYDVKM. This chain's CDR3 is CASSTDRTGGNSPLHF. CDR3 DNA: TGTGCCAGCAGTACCGATCGGACAGGCGGGAATTCACCCCTCCACTTT.

This chain joins TRBV7-9 and TRBJ2-6; maybe TRBD1 (6 bases). V was shortened by 1 base and J by 1 base, with 11 bases between the two germline ends. This CDR3 comprises 17 residues. Germline lookup yields CDR1 SEHNR and CDR2 FQNEAQ (reference sequence). The CDR3 reads CASSLGTDMSGANVLTF. The CDR3 bases are TGTGCCAGCAGCTTAGGGACAGATATGTCTGGGGCCAACGTCCTGACTTTC.

This clone was detected only a few times. This chain joins TRBV27 and TRBJ2-7; D is unresolved. The germline V gene has CDR1 MNHEY and CDR2 SMNVEV (reference sequence). The CDR3 is made up of 12 amino acids. Trimming removed 4 bases at V and 2 bases at J, with 6 bases between. The CDR3 sequence: CASSSDPYEQYF. The CDR3 DNA follows: TGTGCCAGCAGTTCGGACCCCTACGAGCAGTACTTC.